This TCR beta chain derives from a study of control samples from healthy donors and cancer patients. This CDR3 is 13 amino acids long. Germline-derived CDR1 and CDR2 are LGHDT and YNNKEL (reference sequence). V lost 0 bases and J lost 6, with 6 bases in between. Using immunoSEQ multiplex PCR, the repertoire was profiled, and TCRdb retains in-frame clones only, with some absent. Of 90,000 to 100,000 clones listed, 79% are singletons. This sequence originates from a woman aged 25 to 45 in good health. The J gene is TRBJ1-5, the V gene TRBV3-1 (or the pseudogene TRBV3-2); D call uncertain. Sequencing was done on a sample of blood. CDR3 amino acids: CASSQDRIQPQHF. DNA of the CDR3: TGTGCCAGCAGCCAAGATAGGATTCAGCCCCAGCATTTT.